This entry lists 20 T cell receptor beta chains sequenced from one sample in a study of CD8 T cells in ankylosing spondylitis. TCRdb itself ran the 5' RACE reads through MiXCR, one entry per CDR3 protein. The sample has more than 400,000 distinct CDR3 sequences, approximately 5% seen once; the top ten hold under 4.5%. Study-wide results and caveats: Characteristic of ankylosing spondylitis blood, it appeared, was a TCR beta motif comprising about eight highly homologous variants.

Their antigens are not known. The source material was blood, either unsorted or a sorted T cell fraction (not recorded which). The receptors shown here come from a male donor with ankylosing spondylitis.

This clonotype was observed many times. The CDR3 loop reads CASSSYWPSPLHF. The CDR3 DNA reads as TGTGCCAGCAGTTCCTACTGGCCTTCACCCCTCCACTTT. The rearrangement links TRBV6-5 to TRBJ1-6; no clear D gene. Trimming took 4 bases from V and 9 from J, leaving 10 bases between them. The germline V gene encodes CDR1 MNHEY and CDR2 SVGAGI. The CDR3 contains 13 residues.

This clonotype was counted at least ten times. This chain uses TRBV20-1 with TRBJ2-5, with D possibly being TRBD2 (6 bases). V gave up 0 bases and J gave up 6 bases, with 11 bases separating them. This CDR3 is built from 13 residues. Germline lookup yields CDR1 DFQATT and CDR2 SNEGSKA (reference sequence). CDR3 residues: CSARESRGQTQYF. CDR3 bases: TGCAGTGCTAGAGAGTCGCGGGGACAGACCCAGTACTTC.

This clonotype was seen ten or more times. The J gene is TRBJ2-1, the V gene TRBV15; TRBD1 matches at 7 bases. With V trimmed by 2 bases and J by 6 bases, 10 bases remained unmatched. Germline assignment: CDR1 LNHNV and CDR2 YYDKDF (reference sequence). This CDR3 is 16 amino acids long. CDR3 coding DNA: TGTGCCACCAGCAGAAAGACAGGGTACCCTCTCAATGAGCAGTTCTTC. It yields the protein CATSRKTGYPLNEQFF.

The table lists this clonotype with a few counts. The chain employs TRBV4-1 and TRBJ1-5; TRBD1 is a possible D gene (6 bases). The CDR3 consists of 16 residues. Germline V gene sequence: CDR1 MGHRA, CDR2 YSYEKL. The V and J ends lost 3 bases and 7 bases respectively, with 19 bases between them. CDR3 in amino acids: CASSQADRPEGQPQHF. The CDR3, as DNA: TGCGCCAGCAGCCAGGCTGACAGGCCGGAGGGCCAGCCCCAGCATTTT.

This clonotype occurred many times. The gene calls are TRBV5-1 and TRBJ2-2; D gene uncertain. CDR1 and CDR2 (germline): SGHRS, YFSETQ. The CDR3 is made up of 13 amino acids. Trimming cost V 4 bases and J 7 bases, with 11 bases left between them. CDR3 sequence: CASSLSNRGELFF. The CDR3 bases are TGCGCCAGCAGCCTTAGCAATCGCGGGGAGCTGTTTTTT.

This clonotype showed up many times. This chain uses TRBV18 with TRBJ2-4; D remains ambiguous. Germline CDR1 KGHSH, CDR2 LQKENI. The ends were cut back, 2 bases at V and 1 base at J, with 6 bases in the middle. The CDR3 runs 14 residues. The CDR3 loop reads CASSPGNAKNIQYF. Written as DNA, the CDR3 is TGTGCCAGCTCACCAGGGAACGCCAAAAACATTCAGTACTTC.

This clonotype was counted ten times or more. The chain has TRBV10-3 and TRBJ1-6; 7 bases map to TRBD1. Germline assignment: CDR1 ENHRY and CDR2 SYGVKD. The CDR3 is 17 residues long. V lost 3 bases and J lost 0; bases outside the gene matches: 5. This chain's CDR3 is CAISDPGQSSYNSPLHF. DNA for the CDR3: TGTGCCATCAGTGACCCGGGACAGAGCTCCTATAATTCACCCCTCCACTTT.

Points on this clonotype: It may be a read error: a sequence one base away is much more abundant. The V gene is TRBV20-1, the J gene TRBJ2-3, with TRBD2 matching over 10 bases. The V gene's germline CDR1 is DFQATT and CDR2 SNEGSKA (reference sequence). V trimming: 1 base; J trimming: 6 bases; junction bases outside the gene matches: 4. The CDR3 has 14 amino acids. Here the CDR3 DNA reads TGCAGTGCTAGAGGCCCGACTAGCGGGGATACGCAGTATTTT. This gives the protein CSARGPTSGDTQYF.

This clonotype was seen many times. V is TRBV28 and J is TRBJ2-7; no reliable D call. The CDR3 contains 14 residues. The V gene's germline CDR1 is MDHEN and CDR2 SYDVKM. V lost 4 bases and J 1 base, leaving 11 bases between the germline ends. This CDR3 is CASSSPWGSYEQYF. The CDR3 bases are TGTGCCAGCAGTTCCCCTTGGGGTTCCTACGAGCAGTACTTC.

This clonotype was detected many times. This rearrangement joins TRBV9 to TRBJ2-5; D possibly corresponds to TRBD1 (5 bases). Per germline, CDR1 SGDLS and CDR2 YYNGEE. The CDR3 sequence is 14 residues long. V lost 3 bases and J lost 0, with 9 bases in between. This CDR3 is CASSEHRYQETQYF. As DNA, the CDR3 is TGTGCCAGCAGCGAGCACAGGTACCAAGAGACCCAGTACTTC.

The table lists this clonotype with many counts. The chain recombines TRBV29-1 with TRBJ1-2, with 7 bases identical to TRBD1. The CDR3 covers 14 residues. V trimming: 4 bases; J trimming: 8 bases; junction bases outside the gene matches: 13. CDR1 SQVTM and CDR2 ANQGSEA come from the germline V gene. The CDR3 region has the DNA TGCAGCGTTGGAGTCAGGGGGTTTATGGAGGGCTACACCTTC. This gives the protein CSVGVRGFMEGYTF.

The chain has TRBV4-3 and TRBJ2-6; D gene uncertain. V lost 1 base to trimming and J lost 5 bases, with 21 bases between them. Germline CDR1 is LGHNA and CDR2 is YSLEER. This CDR3 region has 19 residues. The CDR3 coding sequence is TGCGCCAGCAGCCAAGGTGTCGCTAGTTCTGTCAGGAGGGCCAACGTCCTGACTTTC. Protein sequence: CASSQGVASSVRRANVLTF.

Note on this clonotype: With a much larger clone just one base away, this may be a read error. This sequence joins TRBV5-6 and TRBJ1-1, with TRBD1 as a possible D gene (5 bases). Per the germline V gene, CDR1 is SGHDT and CDR2 is YYEEEE. The CDR3 covers 16 residues. Written as DNA, the CDR3 is TGTGCCAGCAGCTTGGTAGAGGGGCCGCCGAACACTGGAGCTTTCTTT. Translating gives CASSLVEGPPNTGAFF. The full variable domain, its missing parts supplied by reference TRBV5-6 and TRBJ1-1, is DAGVTQSPTHLIKTRGQQVTLRCSPKSGHDTVSWYQQALGQGPQFIFQYYEEEERQRGNFPDRFSGHQFPNYSSELNVNALLLGDSALYLCASSLVEGPPNTGAFFGQGTRLTVV.

This clonotype was recorded a few times. This chain connects TRBV11-2 to TRBJ2-6, with D perhaps TRBD1 (5 bases). Germline V CDR1 and CDR2: SGHAT, FQNNGV. CDR3 length: 17 residues. With 6 bases removed from V and 0 bases from J, the gap between germline ends came to 15 bases. CDR3 DNA: TGTGCCAGCAGAAGGCCTCTTAGGGGCTCTGGGGCCAACGTCCTGACTTTC. It codes for CASRRPLRGSGANVLTF.

This clonotype came up many times. The chain joins TRBV20-1 to TRBJ2-7, with D uncertain. The germline CDR1 and CDR2 sequences are DFQATT and SNEGSKA (reference sequence). CDR3 length: 13 amino acids. Between the trimmed V and J ends, which lost 6 bases and 2 bases, there was a span of 14 bases. The CDR3 region is CSANPGHTYEQYF. CDR3 DNA sequence: TGCAGTGCGAACCCCGGGCACACCTACGAGCAGTACTTC.

This clonotype occurred many times. This chain connects TRBV6-5 to TRBJ1-2, with TRBD1 matching 11 bases. The V and J ends lost 4 bases and 6 bases, in that order; junction bases with no gene match: 13. The CDR3 is 17 amino acids. Germline CDR1 MNHEY, CDR2 SVGAGI. CDR3 coding DNA: TGTGCCAGCAGTTCACTGGGGACAGGGGGTAGAAGGGATGGCTACACCTTC. Translating it yields CASSSLGTGGRRDGYTF.

This clonotype was observed a handful of times. V usage is TRBV7-9 and J usage is TRBJ1-6, with D possibly TRBD1 on 5 matching bases. This CDR3 contains 15 residues. CDR1 SEHNR and CDR2 FQNEAQ come from the germline V gene (reference sequence). The V and J ends lost 5 bases and 5 bases respectively, with 13 bases between them. The CDR3 sequence is CASSPPWDDNSPLHF. In nucleotides, the CDR3 is TGTGCCAGCAGCCCCCCATGGGACGATAATTCACCCCTCCACTTT.

This clonotype was counted at least ten times. V usage is TRBV28 and J usage is TRBJ1-3, with unresolved D. V gave up 6 bases and J gave up 8 bases, with 8 bases separating them. This CDR3 has 11 residues. Germline V gene data show CDR1 as MDHEN and CDR2 as SYDVKM. The CDR3 protein is CASRDGYTIYF. For the CDR3, the DNA is TGTGCCAGCAGGGACGGTTACACCATATATTTT.

There are many counts of this clonotype. This chain joins TRBV12-3 or TRBV12-4 and TRBJ2-1, with TRBD1 identical over 10 bases. The J segment lost 8 bases and the V segment lost 5 bases, leaving 6 bases of the junction unmatched. The CDR3 consists of 14 residues. The CDR3 loop is CASSHRDRGHEQFF. The CDR3 DNA follows: TGTGCCAGCAGTCACCGGGACAGGGGTCATGAGCAGTTCTTC.

This clonotype has a handful of counts. This chain links TRBV10-3 with TRBJ2-6, with no clear D. V lost 0 bases and J lost 2, with 8 bases in between. Germline V CDR1 and CDR2: ENHRY, SYGVKD. The CDR3 spans 16 residues. The DNA for the CDR3 is TGTGCCATCAGTGAGTCGATTGCGGCTGGGGCCAACGTCCTGACTTTC. The encoded protein is CAISESIAAGANVLTF.